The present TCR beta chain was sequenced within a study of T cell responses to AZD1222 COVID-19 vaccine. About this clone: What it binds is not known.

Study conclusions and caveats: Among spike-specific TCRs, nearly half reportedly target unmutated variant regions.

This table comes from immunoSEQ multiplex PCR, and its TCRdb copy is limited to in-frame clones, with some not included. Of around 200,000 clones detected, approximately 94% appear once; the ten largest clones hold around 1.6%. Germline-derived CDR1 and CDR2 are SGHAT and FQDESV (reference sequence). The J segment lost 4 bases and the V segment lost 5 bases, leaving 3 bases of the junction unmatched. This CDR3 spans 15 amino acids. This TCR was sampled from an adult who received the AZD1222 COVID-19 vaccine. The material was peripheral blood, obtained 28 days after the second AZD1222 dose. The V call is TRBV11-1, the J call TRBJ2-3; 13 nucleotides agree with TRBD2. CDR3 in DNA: TGTGCCAGCAGCCGGACTAGCGGGAGTGCAGATACGCAGTATTTT. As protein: CASSRTSGSADTQYF.